This TCR beta chain was identified during a study of blood T cells in healthy people across ages. Regarding the study as a whole: Bulk PBMC profiling left naive and antigen-experienced comparisons inconclusive.

For this clonotype: Its antigen is unknown.

Together with a sample-barcoded 5' primer, a J-beta primer mix was included in a second PCR lasting about 6 to 12 cycles. A single record per CDR3 protein comes from TCRdb applying MiXCR to the 5' RACE reads. The sample records around 2 million distinct CDR3 sequences, around 40% being singletons. Per the germline V gene, CDR1 is LGHDT and CDR2 is YNNKEL (reference sequence). V was cut by 4 bases and J by 6 bases, with 21 bases left in between. This CDR3 has 16 residues. The chain carries TRBV3-1 and TRBJ1-2, with a possible D match to TRBD1 (5 bases). Sequencing was done on a sample of blood. The clonotype originates from a human donor in good health. The CDR3 region has the DNA TGTGCCAGCAGCCGCGCACAACTGACCGGGACTGATGGCTACACCTTC. Translated, it gives CASSRAQLTGTDGYTF.